A single sample gave rise to the 28 T cell receptor beta chains below, sequenced in a study of T cells after posttransplantation cyclophosphamide. The method was immunoSEQ multiplex PCR; TCRdb's version includes in-frame clones alone and lacks a portion of them. Listed for the sample are 40,000 to 45,000 clones, none seen a single time. Sample: PBMCs. The receptors were gathered from a man in his forties in good health, CMV-negative, and a related stem cell transplant donor.

This chain joins TRBV11-2 and TRBJ2-7; the match to TRBD2 covers 8 bases. The germline V gene encodes CDR1 SGHAT and CDR2 FQNNGV. The CDR3 totals 14 residues. Germline trimming cut 1 base from V and 3 bases from J; bases unmatched to any gene: 2. The CDR3 region has the DNA TGTGCCAGCAGCTTAGCGGGAGGGGTCTACGAGCAGTACGTC. Protein: CASSLAGGVYEQYV.

This clone was seen a few times. The chain recombines TRBV7-9 with TRBJ2-3, with 11 bases matching TRBD2. Trimming at V came to 5 bases and at J to 5 bases, leaving 3 bases not matched to a gene. The CDR3 is 14 residues long. Per the germline V gene, CDR1 is SEHNR and CDR2 is FQNEAQ (reference sequence). CDR3 nucleotide sequence: TGTGCCAGCAGCACTGGGACTAGCGGAGATACGCAGTATTTT. It yields the protein CASSTGTSGDTQYF.

This clone occurred many times. This rearrangement joins TRBV19 to TRBJ1-2; TRBD1 matches 12 bases. The CDR3 sequence is 15 residues long. Germline V gene data show CDR1 as LNHDA and CDR2 as SQIVND (reference sequence). V was pared by 6 bases and J by 8 bases, with 10 bases of the junction left unmatched. CDR3 nucleotide sequence: TGTGCCAGTAGCCAGACCGGGACAGGGGGCCGGGGCTACACCTTC. Amino acid sequence: CASSQTGTGGRGYTF.

This clone was seen a handful of times. The genes are TRBV25-1 and TRBJ2-2; TRBD2 aligns across 13 bases. CDR1 is MGHDK, CDR2 SYGVNS, per germline. This CDR3 is 16 amino acids long. V shed 7 bases, J shed 6 bases, and the junction held 8 bases outside the gene matches. This CDR3 reads CASKTPGLAGSGELFF. CDR3 coding DNA: TGTGCCAGCAAGACCCCGGGACTAGCGGGATCCGGGGAGCTGTTTTTT.

This clone was seen at least ten times. This chain links TRBV18 with TRBJ2-3; 7 positions match TRBD1. The CDR3 consists of 14 residues. The trim removed 5 bases at V and 0 bases at J, leaving 2 bases unmatched. Germline CDR1 reads KGHSH; CDR2 reads LQKENI. CDR3 DNA: TGTGCCAGCTCAACAGGGGCGAGCACAGATACGCAGTATTTT. Protein product: CASSTGASTDTQYF.

This clone was found many times. This rearrangement joins TRBV7-3 to TRBJ2-1, with 11 bases identical to TRBD2. The J segment lost 10 bases and the V segment lost 6 bases, leaving 8 bases of the junction unmatched. This CDR3 region has 14 residues. Germline V gene data show CDR1 as SGHTA and CDR2 as FQGTGA. CDR3 sequence (DNA): TGTGCCAGCAGAGTCGGTAGCGGGAGGGGAGAGCAGTTCTTC. As protein: CASRVGSGRGEQFF.

The sample holds many counts of this clone. The chain carries TRBV18 and TRBJ2-1, with 10 bases matching TRBD2. V dropped 3 bases and J dropped 4; count of bases not matched to a gene: 12. This CDR3 spans 18 amino acids. The germline gives CDR1 KGHSH, CDR2 LQKENI. The CDR3 spells CASSPDRSTSGHYNEQFF. The DNA of the CDR3 is TGTGCCAGCTCACCCGACAGGTCGACTAGCGGGCATTACAATGAGCAGTTCTTC.

Points on this clone: It may be a read error: a sequence one base away is much more abundant. Other DNA sequences in this specimen translate into the identical CDR3. The chain links TRBV5-3 to TRBJ2-3, with D possibly matching TRBD2 (6 bases). TRBV5-3 is an ORF, and what it does is uncertain. There are 17 residues in the CDR3. The V end was cut by 6 bases, the J end by 0 bases, with 20 bases between. The CDR3, as DNA: TGTGCCAGAATACTAGGGCGGGAACGTATTAGCACAGATACGCAGTATTTT. This translates into CARILGRERISTDTQYF.

Ten or more counts support this clone. The CDR3 protein is CASNPKYGGAFF. The DNA for the CDR3 is TGTGCCAGCAACCCCAAGTACGGGGGAGCTTTCTTT. This chain joins TRBV7-8 and TRBJ1-1, with D possibly TRBD1 on 5 matching bases. Per germline, CDR1 SGHVS and CDR2 FQNEAQ. V lost 7 bases, J lost 10 bases, and 16 bases lay in between. The CDR3 totals 12 residues.

This clone was recorded at least ten times. The V call is TRBV19, the J call TRBJ1-1; no clear D gene. CDR3 length: 12 amino acids. With 11 bases removed from V and 7 bases from J, the gap between germline ends came to 17 bases. Germline V gene lookup returns CDR1 LNHDA and CDR2 SQIVND (reference sequence). CDR3 amino acids: CAVSSSGFEAFF. DNA for the CDR3: TGTGCCGTCTCTTCCTCGGGTTTTGAAGCTTTCTTT.

The sample holds many counts of this clone. J is TRBJ2-7 and V is TRBV10-1, with 10 bases that match TRBD2. V dropped 6 bases and J dropped 2; count of bases not matched to a gene: 7. Germline assignment: CDR1 WNHNN and CDR2 SYGVQD (reference sequence). The CDR3 has 15 residues. CDR3 residues: CASSPGTSATYEQYV. DNA for the CDR3: TGCGCCAGCAGCCCCGGGACTAGCGCCACCTACGAGCAGTACGTC.

V and J are TRBV6-5 and TRBJ2-1; 10 bases agree with TRBD2. This CDR3 has 16 residues. The germline gives CDR1 MNHEY, CDR2 SVGAGI. V lost 3 bases to trimming and J lost 0 bases; unmatched junction nucleotides: 2. CDR3 sequence: CASSYSGRLSYNEQFF. CDR3 DNA: TGTGCCAGCAGTTATAGCGGGAGGCTCTCCTACAATGAGCAGTTCTTC.

This clone was seen more than once but under ten times. The chain has TRBV5-1 and TRBJ2-1; TRBD1 matches 10 bases. CDR1 SGHRS and CDR2 YFSETQ come from the germline V gene. The V and J ends lost 4 bases and 6 bases, in that order; junction bases with no gene match: 7. The CDR3 contains 15 residues. CDR3 region: CASSPLGDRGNEQFF. DNA of the CDR3: TGCGCCAGCAGCCCACTAGGGGACAGGGGCAATGAGCAGTTCTTC.

This clone was recorded many times. V is TRBV7-2 and J is TRBJ2-5; 12 bases map to TRBD2. Germline lookup yields CDR1 SGHTA and CDR2 FQGNSA. CDR3 length: 16 amino acids. The junction had 7 bases not matched to a gene; V was cut back by 5 bases and J by 3 bases. The CDR3 bases are TGTGCCAGCAGCGGGTTTTGGACTAGCGGGGAAGAGACCCAGTACTTC. Translation gives CASSGFWTSGEETQYF. Together with reference TRBV7-2 and TRBJ2-5, the CDR3 gives the full variable domain: GAGVSQSPSNKVTEKGKDVELRCDPISGHTALYWYRQSLGQGLEFLIYFQGNSAPDKSGLPSDRFSAERTGGSVSTLTIQRTQQEDSAVYLCASSGFWTSGEETQYFGPGTRLLVL.

This clone was picked up a small number of times. The rearrangement joins TRBV7-8 to TRBJ2-2, with 12 bases matching TRBD2. The CDR3 has 18 residues. Germline CDR1 reads SGHVS; CDR2 reads FQNEAQ. J lost 3 bases, V lost 1 base, and 6 bases had no gene match. CDR3 bases: TGTGCCAGCAGCTTAGGCAGACTAGCGGGAGAGTACACCGGGGAGCTGTTTTTT. Its protein product is CASSLGRLAGEYTGELFF.

This clone came up many times. The rearrangement uses TRBV19 and TRBJ1-2; a weak D match, TRBD1 (5 bases). The CDR3 has 15 residues. Trimming stripped 3 bases from V and 5 bases from J, with 16 bases between. Per the germline V gene, CDR1 is LNHDA and CDR2 is SQIVND (reference sequence). CDR3 bases: TGTGCCAGTAGTATGTATGAAGGAAGGGGATATGGCTACACCTTC. Its protein product is CASSMYEGRGYGYTF.

This clone showed up many times. The rearrangement joins TRBV29-1 to TRBJ2-1; 9 bases are shared with TRBD2. The germline V gene encodes CDR1 SQVTM and CDR2 ANQGSEA. J was trimmed by 2 bases and V by 5 bases; bases with no gene match: 4. The CDR3 covers 14 residues. The CDR3 nucleotides read TGCAGCGTTCAGGCTAGCGGGGCCTACAATGAGCAGTTCTTC. It encodes CSVQASGAYNEQFF.

The sample holds many counts of this clone. V and J are TRBV6-5 and TRBJ2-5; 8 nucleotides agree with TRBD1. The CDR3 extends over 14 amino acids. The J segment lost 5 bases and the V segment lost 5 bases, leaving 7 bases of the junction unmatched. From germline, CDR1 is MNHEY and CDR2 SVGAGI. CDR3 residues: CASSPDRGWETQYF. The CDR3 DNA follows: TGTGCCAGCAGTCCCGACAGGGGCTGGGAGACCCAGTACTTC.

A remark on this clone: Other DNA sequences in the same sample also yield this CDR3. The chain has TRBV6-1 and TRBJ2-7; 11 bases agree with TRBD2. The J segment lost 3 bases and the V segment lost 4 bases, leaving 11 bases of the junction unmatched. This CDR3 has 17 residues. Germline V gives CDR1 MNHNS, CDR2 SASEGT. This CDR3 reads CASSASKLAGGSYEQYV. CDR3 DNA sequence: TGTGCCAGCAGTGCGAGCAAGCTAGCGGGAGGAAGCTACGAGCAGTACGTC.

This clone occurred many times. The chain couples TRBV6-6 to TRBJ1-2, with a possible D match to TRBD1 (5 bases). This CDR3 has 13 residues. Trimming took 6 bases from V and 7 from J, leaving 15 bases between them. Looked up from germline, CDR1 is MNHNY and CDR2 is SVGAGI (reference sequence). The CDR3 DNA reads as TGTGCCAGCAGGCCGCTAGGGGCCTTTGGCTACACCTTC. Encoded protein: CASRPLGAFGYTF.

This clone was observed at least ten times. This sequence joins TRBV10-3 and TRBJ1-3; 7 nucleotides agree with TRBD1. V lost 10 bases and J lost 2; bases outside the gene matches: 8. Per the germline V gene, CDR1 is ENHRY and CDR2 is SYGVKD. The CDR3 runs 14 residues. CDR3 DNA sequence: TGTGCCACGAGACCGGACAGGACTGGAAACACCATATATTTT. As protein: CATRPDRTGNTIYF.

This clone appeared many times. The J gene is TRBJ2-2, the V gene TRBV19; tentative D call: TRBD1 (5 bases). The germline V gene has CDR1 LNHDA and CDR2 SQIVND (reference sequence). This CDR3 has 16 residues. Trimming pared 4 bases from V and 3 bases from J, leaving 15 bases between. CDR3 sequence: CASSTQERGYTGELFF. CDR3 bases: TGTGCCAGTAGTACACAGGAAAGAGGATACACCGGGGAGCTGTTTTTT.

Only a few counts were recorded for this clone. This chain links TRBV7-8 with TRBJ1-5; D is unresolved. The CDR3 loop spans 13 amino acids. The germline V gene encodes CDR1 SGHVS and CDR2 FQNEAQ. Deletions cut 2 bases from V and 7 bases from J, with 9 bases between. CDR3 region: CASSLRDWQPQHF. Here the CDR3 DNA reads TGTGCCAGCAGCTTACGAGATTGGCAGCCCCAGCATTTT.

This clone was observed a handful of times. The rearrangement links TRBV27 to TRBJ2-2; D might be TRBD1 (5 bases). The CDR3 totals 15 residues. The germline V gene has CDR1 MNHEY and CDR2 SMNVEV (reference sequence). The ends were cut back, 6 bases at V and 4 bases at J, with 15 bases in the middle. The CDR3 is CASRAFGAVTGELFF. The CDR3 coding sequence is TGTGCCAGCAGGGCCTTTGGGGCGGTCACCGGGGAGCTGTTTTTT.

This clone was seen at least ten times. This chain joins TRBV6-6 and TRBJ1-6; 7 nucleotides line up with TRBD1. V shed 6 bases and J 7 bases; nucleotides not matched to a gene: 3. From germline, CDR1 is MNHNY and CDR2 SVGAGI (reference sequence). The CDR3 has 13 amino acids. Written as DNA, the CDR3 is TGTGCCAGCAGCCCGACAGGGAATTCACCCCTCCACTTT. Protein product: CASSPTGNSPLHF.

This clone was seen a few times. The J gene is TRBJ2-3, the V gene TRBV7-2; D may be TRBD1 (5 bases). Germline CDR1 SGHTA, CDR2 FQGNSA. With 0 bases removed from V and 6 bases from J, the gap between germline ends came to 13 bases. The CDR3 is 15 residues long. The CDR3, as DNA: TGTGCCAGCAGCTTAGCAGGGGCAGGCCTCGATACGCAGTATTTT. It translates to CASSLAGAGLDTQYF. Together with reference TRBV7-2 and TRBJ2-3, the CDR3 gives the full variable domain: GAGVSQSPSNKVTEKGKDVELRCDPISGHTALYWYRQSLGQGLEFLIYFQGNSAPDKSGLPSDRFSAERTGGSVSTLTIQRTQQEDSAVYLCASSLAGAGLDTQYFGPGTRLTVL.

This clone was observed at least ten times. The V call is TRBV7-3, the J call TRBJ2-2, with 8 nucleotides matching TRBD1. The junction had 5 bases not matched to a gene; V was cut back by 5 bases and J by 0 bases. Germline V CDR1 and CDR2: SGHTA, FQGTGA. This CDR3 region has 16 residues. The CDR3 sequence is CASSPLDRANTGELFF. DNA of the CDR3: TGTGCCAGCAGCCCGTTGGACAGGGCGAACACCGGGGAGCTGTTTTTT.

This clone was picked up a small number of times. The chain couples TRBV29-1 to TRBJ2-7; weak D call: TRBD1 (5 bases). This CDR3 region has 14 residues. V shed 1 base and J shed 4 bases, with 14 bases lying between them. Germline-derived CDR1 and CDR2 are SQVTM and ANQGSEA. CDR3 bases: TGCAGCGTTGAAGCGGGCAGGGTGAGGTACGAGCAGTACTTC. Protein sequence: CSVEAGRVRYEQYF.